Listed here are 30 T cell receptor beta chains from one sample, sequenced in a study of post-analysis software for immune sequencing data. Findings of the study overall: Compared with controls, patients had more of 4 or 5 TRBV segments, including TRBV5-6, TRBV5-1 and TRBV20-1.

For these TCRs, the target antigens are not known. Prepared TCR beta cDNA libraries contained unique molecular identifiers. TCRdb reanalysed the PCR reads using MiXCR and keeps one entry per CDR3 protein. This sample carries roughly 400,000 distinct CDR3 sequences, roughly 40% of them seen once, and the ten largest clones take less than 8%. The sample comprised blood. These receptors all stem from a girl aged 2 to 10 with multiple sclerosis.

This clonotype has a single count. The chain links TRBV6-5 to TRBJ1-1; D gene unclear. Deletions cut 7 bases from V and 5 bases from J, with 8 bases between. Germline V gene data show CDR1 as MNHEY and CDR2 as SVGAGI. CDR3 length: 11 amino acids. CDR3 sequence reads: CASNRWTEAFF. In DNA, the CDR3 is TGTGCCAGCAATAGGTGGACTGAAGCTTTCTTT.

This sequence joins TRBV12-3 or TRBV12-4 and TRBJ1-1; D possibly corresponds to TRBD1 (5 bases). V lost 2 bases to trimming and J lost 6 bases, with 13 bases between them. This CDR3 is built from 14 residues. The CDR3 sequence: CASSLRGIVSEAFF. CDR3 nucleotide sequence: TGTGCCAGCAGTTTAAGGGGAATAGTCTCTGAAGCTTTCTTT.

The chain employs TRBV20-1 and TRBJ2-5; D is unclear. The CDR3 runs 12 residues. CDR1 is DFQATT, CDR2 SNEGSKA, per germline (reference sequence). The V end lost 4 bases, the J end lost 1 base, and 7 bases lay between the germline ends. CDR3 coding DNA: TGCAGTGCTACAGCCGGCCAAGAGACCCAGTACTTC. It is translated as CSATAGQETQYF.

The rearrangement links TRBV29-1 to TRBJ1-1; D remains unclear. The V gene's germline CDR1 is SQVTM and CDR2 ANQGSEA. Trimming shortened V by 5 bases and J by 4 bases, and 8 bases separated the two germline ends. The CDR3 loop spans 11 amino acids. The CDR3 DNA reads as TGCAGCGTTCTCTCGGGCACTGAAGCTTTCTTT. Amino acids: CSVLSGTEAFF.

The gene calls are TRBV7-9 and TRBJ2-7; D perhaps matches TRBD2 (6 bases). Germline CDR1 reads SEHNR; CDR2 reads FQNEAQ (reference sequence). The CDR3 is 14 residues long. The germline V and J ends were trimmed by 5 bases and 1 base, with 12 bases remaining between them. The CDR3 is CASSIPGVSYEQYF. The CDR3 DNA sequence: TGTGCCAGCAGCATACCGGGGGTTTCCTACGAGCAGTACTTC.

The chain uses TRBV4-1 and TRBJ1-1, with D unclear. V lost 4 bases to trimming and J lost 3 bases, with 9 bases between them. This CDR3 has 13 amino acids. Germline V CDR1 and CDR2: MGHRA, YSYEKL. The CDR3 coding sequence is TGCGCCAGCAGCCGAATGGTCGACACTGAAGCTTTCTTT. Translation gives CASSRMVDTEAFF.

Of note for this clonotype: At one end the junction does not follow the germline gene, possibly because of a read error. The V call is TRBV12-3 or TRBV12-4, the J call TRBJ1-2; the D gene is possibly TRBD1 (6 bases). The CDR3 consists of 17 residues. The CDR3 here is CASSFRPDRILNCGYTF. CDR3 DNA sequence: TGTGCCAGCAGTTTCCGACCCGACAGGATCCTTAACTGTGGCTACACCTTC.

The CDR3 bases are TGCGCCAGCAGCTTGGCTAGGAATTCGGACGGATATGAAAAACTGTTTTTT. It encodes CASSLARNSDGYEKLFF. The gene calls are TRBV5-1 and TRBJ1-4; D uncertain. Germline V gives CDR1 SGHRS, CDR2 YFSETQ. This CDR3 region has 17 residues. The V end was cut by 0 bases, the J end by 6 bases, with 18 bases between.

This clonotype was seen only once. The chain employs TRBV5-1 and TRBJ1-2; 12 positions agree with TRBD1. CDR1 is SGHRS and CDR2 is YFSETQ in the germline V gene. With 4 bases clipped from V and 6 bases from J, the junction kept 4 bases outside the gene matches. The CDR3 has 14 amino acids. The CDR3: CASSRGQGADGYTF. CDR3 bases: TGCGCCAGCAGCCGGGGACAGGGGGCTGATGGCTACACCTTC.

V gene TRBV6-4 combines with J gene TRBJ2-1, with D possibly matching TRBD2 (5 bases). In germline, CDR1 is MRHNA, CDR2 SNTAGT. The CDR3 totals 14 residues. Trimming removed 9 bases from V and 0 bases from J, with 12 bases in between. CDR3 region: CARRERLSYNEQFF. The CDR3 region has the DNA TGTGCCAGAAGGGAGCGGCTCTCCTACAATGAGCAGTTCTTC.

The V call is TRBV4-3, the J call TRBJ2-7, with 7 positions matching TRBD1. This CDR3 has 16 amino acids. Germline V gene lookup returns CDR1 LGHNA and CDR2 YSLEER. With V trimmed by 1 base and J by 6 bases, 12 bases remained unmatched. CDR3 loop: CASSQGTGPQGAEQYF. In DNA form, the CDR3 reads TGCGCCAGCAGCCAAGGGACAGGACCACAGGGTGCCGAGCAGTACTTC.

V gene TRBV29-1 combines with J gene TRBJ2-3; TRBD1 agrees at 7 bases. Per the germline V gene, CDR1 is SQVTM and CDR2 is ANQGSEA. CDR3 length: 13 residues. Germline trimming cut 5 bases from V and 1 base from J; bases unmatched to any gene: 3. The CDR3 nucleotides read TGCAGCGTTAGGGACAGCGGCACAGATACGCAGTATTTT. Amino acids: CSVRDSGTDTQYF.

This chain connects TRBV27 to TRBJ2-1, with a weak D call TRBD1 (5 bases). The CDR3 covers 13 residues. Trimming stripped 0 bases from V and 12 bases from J, with 12 bases between. Germline V gene lookup returns CDR1 MNHEY and CDR2 SMNVEV (reference sequence). CDR3 region: CASSLSAGKAQFF. The DNA for the CDR3 is TGTGCCAGCAGTTTATCGGCAGGGAAAGCGCAGTTCTTC.

This clonotype was detected a few times. The V and J genes are TRBV10-3 and TRBJ2-6; D is undetermined. Germline CDR1 reads ENHRY; CDR2 reads SYGVKD. V was clipped by 8 bases and J by 2 bases, with 7 bases between them. CDR3 length: 13 residues. As DNA, the CDR3 is TGTGCCATCTCCCCAGCTGGGGCCAACGTCCTGACTTTC. This translates into CAISPAGANVLTF.

This chain connects TRBV18 to TRBJ2-1; 8 nucleotides agree with TRBD1. This CDR3 has 16 residues. CDR1 KGHSH and CDR2 LQKENI come from the germline V gene. The trim removed 1 base at V and 5 bases at J, leaving 7 bases unmatched. In nucleotides, the CDR3 is TGTGCCAGCTCACCACTGGGGACAGGAGGGGACAATGAGCAGTTCTTC. It translates to CASSPLGTGGDNEQFF.

The genes are TRBV6-5 and TRBJ2-7; no clear D. This CDR3 has 15 amino acids. In germline, CDR1 is MNHEY, CDR2 SVGAGI. Trimming cost V 0 bases and J 2 bases, with 11 bases left between them. The CDR3 DNA sequence: TGTGCCAGCAGTTACTCTCTCGGCGCACCCTACGAGCAGTACTTC. Translation gives CASSYSLGAPYEQYF.

J is TRBJ1-2 and V is TRBV7-2; the D gene is possibly TRBD1 (6 bases). Trimming stripped 1 base from V and 1 base from J, with 19 bases between. Per germline, CDR1 SGHTA and CDR2 FQGNSA. This CDR3 has 18 amino acids. The DNA of the CDR3 is TGTGCCAGCAGCTTAGGGGGGGCAGGTTTGGGCCATAACTATGGCTACACCTTC. Translating gives CASSLGGAGLGHNYGYTF.

With regard to this clonotype: Lacking the conserved final phenylalanine or tryptophan, this CDR3 likely reflects a read error. The chain joins TRBV5-1 to TRBJ2-5, with D hard to call. V was clipped by 5 bases and J by 2 bases, with 4 bases between them. This CDR3 has 11 residues. The germline CDR1 and CDR2 sequences are SGHRS and YFSETQ. This CDR3 reads CASRDQETQYL. The CDR3 DNA follows: TGCGCCAGCAGAGATCAAGAGACCCAGTACTTG.

The V and J genes are TRBV5-1 and TRBJ1-5, with TRBD1 matching 9 bases. With 2 bases clipped from V and 0 bases from J, the junction kept 6 bases outside the gene matches. CDR3 size: 17 residues. The germline V gene encodes CDR1 SGHRS and CDR2 YFSETQ. CDR3 DNA sequence: TGCGCCAGCAGCTTACCGGGACAGGGATATAGCAATCAGCCCCAGCATTTT. Its translation: CASSLPGQGYSNQPQHF.

The table lists this clonotype with a few counts. The rearrangement uses TRBV29-1 and TRBJ2-1; D may match TRBD1 or TRBD2 (6 bases each). Trimming pared 3 bases from V and 9 bases from J, leaving 18 bases between. Germline-derived CDR1 and CDR2 are SQVTM and ANQGSEA. There are 14 residues in the CDR3. CDR3: CSVEGAGGSSEQFF. CDR3 in DNA: TGCAGCGTTGAGGGGGCCGGAGGGAGCAGTGAGCAGTTCTTC.

This rearrangement joins TRBV20-1 to TRBJ2-7; maybe TRBD2 (5 bases). Trimming took 5 bases from V and 4 from J, leaving 12 bases between them. The CDR3 is made up of 12 amino acids. Germline V CDR1 and CDR2: DFQATT, SNEGSKA (reference sequence). This CDR3 reads CSAALTGYEQYF. The CDR3 nucleotides read TGCAGTGCTGCTCTGACGGGGTACGAGCAGTACTTC.

This clonotype was counted only a few times. The J gene is TRBJ2-1, the V gene TRBV7-2; D is unresolved. Trimming took 5 bases from V and 8 from J, leaving 13 bases between them. CDR1 is SGHTA, CDR2 FQGNSA, per germline. This CDR3 comprises 13 residues. The CDR3 coding sequence is TGTGCCAGCAGCCTGACCCTCCTGGATGAGCAGTTCTTC. Amino acids: CASSLTLLDEQFF.

V gene TRBV15 combines with J gene TRBJ2-7; 8 bases fit TRBD1. In germline, CDR1 is LNHNV, CDR2 YYDKDF (reference sequence). J lost 2 bases, V lost 0 bases, and 3 bases had no gene match. This CDR3 is 15 amino acids long. The CDR3 region has the DNA TGTGCCACCAGCAGAGAGATACAGGGGGCCTACGAGCAGTACTTC. Amino acids: CATSREIQGAYEQYF. The full variable domain, with the rest looked up from reference TRBV15 and TRBJ2-7, is DAMVIQNPRYQVTQFGKPVTLSCSQTLNHNVMYWYQQKSSQAPKLLFHYYDKDFNNEADTPDNFQSRRPNTSFCFLDIRSPGLGDTAMYLCATSREIQGAYEQYFGPGTRLTVT.

The chain links TRBV7-2 to TRBJ2-7; D gene uncertain. This CDR3 is built from 16 residues. V shed 2 bases and J shed 1 base, with 15 bases lying between them. Germline-derived CDR1 and CDR2 are SGHTA and FQGNSA. This CDR3 is CASSLSGPTISYEQYF. The CDR3 nucleotides read TGTGCCAGCAGCTTATCGGGCCCCACAATTTCCTACGAGCAGTACTTC.

The chain recombines TRBV29-1 with TRBJ2-5, with TRBD2 matching 10 bases. The CDR3 is made up of 12 amino acids. The trim removed 4 bases at V and 11 bases at J, leaving 7 bases unmatched. The germline CDR1 and CDR2 sequences are SQVTM and ANQGSEA. CDR3 nucleotide sequence: TGCAGCGTTGCCCTAGCGGGAGTGGAGCAGTACTTC. It codes for CSVALAGVEQYF.

This chain connects TRBV20-1 to TRBJ2-5; 8 nucleotides line up with TRBD2. V lost 7 bases and J lost 2; bases outside the gene matches: 6. This CDR3 region has 13 residues. The germline V gene encodes CDR1 DFQATT and CDR2 SNEGSKA (reference sequence). CDR3 residues: CSDLSGGQETQYF. In nucleotides, the CDR3 is TGCAGTGATCTGAGCGGGGGACAAGAGACCCAGTACTTC.

V and J are TRBV4-1 and TRBJ1-5; D not certain. The germline CDR1 and CDR2 sequences are MGHRA and YSYEKL. This CDR3 comprises 14 residues. Trimming cost V 0 bases and J 4 bases, with 7 bases left between them. The CDR3 bases are TGCGCCAGCAGCCAAGAAGGCACGAATCAGCCCCAGCATTTT. Amino acids: CASSQEGTNQPQHF.

This clonotype was picked up one time. The gene calls are TRBV13 and TRBJ1-1; 11 positions agree with TRBD1. Germline trimming cut 0 bases from V and 7 bases from J; bases unmatched to any gene: 4. This CDR3 contains 15 residues. Germline V gene data show CDR1 as PRHDT and CDR2 as FYEKMQ (reference sequence). In nucleotides, the CDR3 is TGTGCCAGCAGCTTAGGGGACAGGGGGCCGGGTGAAGCTTTCTTT. This gives the protein CASSLGDRGPGEAFF.

This chain links TRBV20-1 with TRBJ2-1, with D perhaps being TRBD1 or TRBD2 (6 bases each). The CDR3 runs to 15 residues. V gave up 0 bases and J gave up 2 bases, with 11 bases separating them. The germline V gene encodes CDR1 DFQATT and CDR2 SNEGSKA (reference sequence). The CDR3 coding sequence is TGCAGTGCTAGAGAGTTAGGGGGGACCTACAATGAGCAGTTCTTC. Protein sequence: CSARELGGTYNEQFF.

The sample holds a few counts of this clonotype. This chain joins TRBV11-2 and TRBJ2-7; D may be TRBD1 (5 bases). The V and J ends lost 5 bases and 5 bases respectively, with 22 bases between them. The length of the CDR3 is 16 residues. From germline, CDR1 is SGHAT and CDR2 FQNNGV. The CDR3 region has the DNA TGTGCCAGCAGCGCTAGGGGAATAGGGAACGAAAACGAGCAGTACTTC. Translated, it gives CASSARGIGNENEQYF.